This T cell receptor (beta chain) originates from a study of Graves' ophthalmopathy and Graves' hyperthyroidism (dated by TCRdb to 2016 to 2018). For the wider study: Peripheral blood was collected at initial diagnosis, before any treatment. In total, 135 blood samples were TCR-sequenced: approximately 42 ophthalmopathy, under 80 hyperthyroidism and approximately 17 hyperthyroidism-to-ophthalmopathy patients. TCR beta repertoire signatures were used to distinguish Graves' ophthalmopathy from Graves' hyperthyroidism and to predict progression to ophthalmopathy. To explore V-J signatures that distinguish ophthalmopathy from hyperthyroidism, a discovery set of roughly 98 patients was enrolled, made up of more than 40 with ophthalmopathy and roughly 57 with stable hyperthyroidism. An independent validation cohort comprised fewer than 20 hyperthyroidism patients and around 16 patients who later progressed from hyperthyroidism to ophthalmopathy. T-cell repertoires of thyroid tissue and blood were compared in a handful of hyperthyroidism patients. Following sample collection, hyperthyroidism patients were given methimazole at a starting dose of 30 mg daily, and ophthalmopathy patients were given high-dose intravenous methylprednisolone.

Per the germline V gene, MGHDK is the CDR1 and SYGVNS is the CDR2. Inclusive of the bounding cysteine and phenylalanine, the CDR3 is 14 residues long. CDR3 DNA is the only sequence kept; it has 42 bases, read in frame from the first base. Germline trimming amounts to 4 bases on V and 5 bases on J, with 6 as the count of junction bases outside the gene matches. Beyond this particular receptor, the publication reports: Sample size was not predetermined statistically, and investigators were not blinded to group allocation. Most expanded thyroid clonotypes with a frequency above 0.001 also appeared in blood, which suggests that blood repertoires may reflect the immune response in the thyroid. In validation, the model predicted ophthalmopathy progression with more than 70% sensitivity and less than 80% specificity; more than ten predicted patients were CT-confirmed with GO in a median of 6.5 months. Ophthalmopathy was separated from stable hyperthyroidism by the 13-signature model with roughly 90% sensitivity and less than 82% specificity in cross-validation and with 80%/75% in the test set.

A note on this clonotype: The clone's antigen remains unknown. No base qualities exist here, and no much larger clone lies one base off it.

For repertoire sequencing, the TCR beta CDR3 regions were amplified from RNA transcripts. The first round of RT-PCR was done with HTBI primers and the Qiagen OneStep RT-PCR kit, and was followed by a second round of multiplex PCR, then size selection and purification. Libraries were sequenced on an Illumina HiSeq2000 using paired-end 100 bp reads. For the original study's pipeline: Reads were processed with SOAPnuke, discarding reads with adapters, uncalled bases, mean Phred below 15, or no exact constant-primer or identifier match. COPE v1.2.5 was used to merge high-quality paired reads. Each unique nucleotide sequence was treated as a clonotype, and MiTCR v1.1 was used to align the clonotypes to the IMGT TRB V, D and J references. The analysis was limited to V-J combinations with a frequency above 0.0001, which together covered over 99% of the repertoires. A TCR clonal expansion and chaos score per V-J combination was defined as the ratio of F50 clonal expansion to chaos observed in the TCRdist matrix. Welch's t-statistics and random forest were used to reduce features to about a dozen V-J combinations, which were fed into a naive Bayes classifier. Thyroid-blood repertoire similarity was quantified with the Morisita-Horn index. Clones were called with MiXCR by TCRdb after fastp trimmed the public reads at Q25, and only in-frame beta chains were retained. Each entry merges the rows of one CDR3 protein and shows their most common DNA and genes. In this record, the V and J calls reflect TCRdb's handling and not the investigators' own analysis. Within this sample are approximately 700,000 distinct CDR3 sequences, with about 41% of them counted one time only. The ten top clones hold under 3.5% of the sample.

Patients with ophthalmopathy had moderately to severely active disease, with a Clinical Activity Score of 3 or more, a NOSPECS grade of 4 or more, and a disease duration of less than 3 months. Patients were excluded if they had other autoimmune diseases, uncontrolled infections, pregnancy or lactation. Clinical symptoms, serum thyroxine, TRAb, thyroid ultrasound and orbital computed tomography were used for diagnosis. Ficoll-Paque density gradient centrifugation was used to isolate PBMCs from around 10 ml of fresh peripheral blood. Total RNA was extracted using Trizol reagent, and RNA quality was checked on an Agilent 2100 Bioanalyzer.

This sequence originates from an adult man with Graves' ophthalmopathy. The sequenced material came from peripheral blood. This chain is built from TRBV25-1 and TRBJ2-5, with TRBD1 matching 8 junction bases. At the DNA level, the sequence is TGTGCCAGCAGTGCAAGGACAGGGAAGGAGACCCAGTACTTC. This translates into CASSARTGKETQYF.